These T cell receptor beta chains were read from a single sample in a study of blood T cell repertoires in COVID-19. Clones were read by immunoSEQ multiplex PCR, and TCRdb kept only the in-frame ones, dropping some. The data hold tens of thousands of clones, with around 90% observed a single time. Sequencing was carried out using peripheral blood. The receptors were sampled from a man aged 60-69 years with COVID-19, enrolled during active disease. The CDR3 runs from the conserved cysteine through the conserved F or W. D genes are given only for firm matches. Some rows have no size entry. The others give once, few or many, or a class for an expanded clone.

J gene,D gene,V gene,clone size,CDR3 protein,CDR3 DNA
TRBJ1-6,.,TRBV5-1,.,CASSFGGGYDSPLHF,TGCGCCAGCAGCTTCGGGGGGGGATACGATTCACCCCTCCACTTT
TRBJ2-2,TRBD2,TRBV9,once,CASSVGAGEWTGELFF,TGTGCCAGCAGCGTAGGGGCGGGAGAGTGGACCGGGGAGCTGTTTTTT
TRBJ1-5,.,TRBV6-1,.,CASSEEIQAANQPQHF,TGTGCCAGCAGTGAAGAAATTCAGGCAGCCAATCAGCCCCAGCATTTT
TRBJ1-5,TRBD1,TRBV5-1,.,CASRPRTGKFNQPQHF,TGCGCCAGCAGACCTCGGACAGGGAAATTCAATCAGCCCCAGCATTTT
TRBJ2-7,.,TRBV9,.,CASSVGVTPYEQYF,TGTGCCAGCAGCGTAGGCGTCACCCCCTACGAGCAGTACTTC
TRBJ2-3,.,TRBV11-3,.,CASSSRSEADTQYF,TGTGCCAGCAGCTCCCGGTCCGAAGCAGATACGCAGTATTTT
TRBJ1-4,.,TRBV30,.,CAWSTGGGEKLFF,TGTGCCTGGAGTACGGGGGGCGGTGAAAAACTGTTTTTT
TRBJ2-5,TRBD2,TRBV5-4,.,CASSLEGGKTQYF,TGTGCCAGCAGCTTGGAGGGAGGGAAGACCCAGTACTTC
TRBJ1-2,.,TRBV7-8,.,CASSLVGANYGYTF,TGTGCCAGCAGCTTAGTGGGCGCTAACTATGGCTACACCTTC
TRBJ2-1,TRBD2,TRBV7-6,.,CASSARNQAGGGDNEQFF,TGTGCCAGCAGCGCGCGGAATCAGGCTGGCGGGGGAGACAATGAGCAGTTCTTC